These T cell receptor beta chains were read from a single sample in a study of cytomegalovirus exposure and HLA in healthy donors. The table came from immunoSEQ multiplex PCR; TCRdb's copy has only in-frame clones and leaves some out. The data show 160,000 or so clones, approximately 80% seen once. Sequencing was carried out using PBMCs. These receptors all come from a young man in good health and CMV-seronegative. The CDR3 runs from the conserved cysteine through the conserved F or W.

cdr3_aa: CASRDRVEEPQHF; v_call: TRBV2; j_call: TRBJ1-5; cdr3_length: 13
cdr3_aa: CASSSYRDPNTIYF; v_call: TRBV5-4; j_call: TRBJ1-3; cdr3_length: 14
cdr3_aa: CASNLQGALYNSPLHF; v_call: TRBV7-2; j_call: TRBJ1-6; cdr3_length: 16
cdr3_aa: CSANRLNEQFF; v_call: TRBV20-1; j_call: TRBJ2-1; cdr3_length: 11
cdr3_aa: CASSFSRFNEQFF; v_call: TRBV5-6; j_call: TRBJ2-1; cdr3_length: 13
cdr3_aa: CASSFVGPGELFF; v_call: TRBV7-9; j_call: TRBJ2-2; cdr3_length: 13
cdr3_aa: CASSPGTGGASGELFF; v_call: TRBV5-1; j_call: TRBJ2-2; cdr3_length: 16
cdr3_aa: CAWSTGAVSDTQYF; v_call: TRBV30; j_call: TRBJ2-3; cdr3_length: 14
cdr3_aa: CASSPGTAVDTQYF; v_call: TRBV9; j_call: TRBJ2-3; cdr3_length: 14
cdr3_aa: CATKQERGETQYF; v_call: TRBV6-4; j_call: TRBJ2-5; cdr3_length: 13
cdr3_aa: CASSQDGRANYGYTF; v_call: TRBV4-1; j_call: TRBJ1-2; cdr3_length: 15
cdr3_aa: CASSLAGVGEQFF; v_call: TRBV7-9; j_call: TRBJ2-1; cdr3_length: 13
cdr3_aa: CASTSATTSGIQYF; v_call: TRBV28; j_call: TRBJ2-4; cdr3_length: 14
cdr3_aa: CASSPQRDSYTDTQYF; v_call: TRBV19; j_call: TRBJ2-3; cdr3_length: 16
cdr3_aa: CAISESGGAGNSPLHF; v_call: TRBV10-3; j_call: TRBJ1-6; cdr3_length: 16
cdr3_aa: CASSLGRGQPQHF; v_call: TRBV5-1; j_call: TRBJ1-5; cdr3_length: 13
cdr3_aa: CASSRNPLGGAQREGHNEQFF; v_call: TRBV4-1; j_call: TRBJ2-1; cdr3_length: 21
cdr3_aa: CASRGLRTGGMGYGYTF; v_call: TRBV27; j_call: TRBJ1-2; cdr3_length: 17
cdr3_aa: CASSIGGLYEQYF; v_call: TRBV19; j_call: .; cdr3_length: 13
cdr3_aa: CASSQENLGLPPGYTF; v_call: TRBV4-1; j_call: TRBJ1-2; cdr3_length: 16
cdr3_aa: CASSPLASEQFF; v_call: TRBV18; j_call: TRBJ2-1; cdr3_length: 12
cdr3_aa: CASSSRARGSEAFF; v_call: TRBV14; j_call: TRBJ1-1; cdr3_length: 14
cdr3_aa: CASSPTVRAGELFF; v_call: TRBV6-5; j_call: TRBJ2-2; cdr3_length: 14
cdr3_aa: CASSYSWASNQPQHF; v_call: TRBV6-5; j_call: TRBJ1-5; cdr3_length: 15
cdr3_aa: CASRTGGAANEKLFF; v_call: TRBV6-6; j_call: TRBJ1-4; cdr3_length: 15
cdr3_aa: CASSYSRQGGTEQYF; v_call: TRBV6-5; j_call: TRBJ2-7; cdr3_length: 15
cdr3_aa: CASCDRDLSYNEQFF; v_call: TRBV5-1; j_call: TRBJ2-1; cdr3_length: 15
cdr3_aa: CASSPTSGGAALADTQYF; v_call: TRBV9; j_call: TRBJ2-3; cdr3_length: 18
cdr3_aa: CASTLFAPGTDSNQPQHF; v_call: TRBV28; j_call: TRBJ1-5; cdr3_length: 18
cdr3_aa: CASSSGVQPQHF; v_call: TRBV5-6; j_call: TRBJ1-5; cdr3_length: 12
cdr3_aa: CASSLGSGYYEQYF; v_call: TRBV5-8; j_call: TRBJ2-7; cdr3_length: 14